This TCR beta chain originates from a study of T cells in tumors after PD-1 blockade. The overall study: Either cemiplimab 350 mg every 2 weeks or pembrolizumab 200 mg every 3 weeks was given.

As to this clone: Its antigen is not known.

CDR1 and CDR2 (germline): KGHDR, SFDVKD. The V gene end was trimmed by 4 bases and the J gene end by 5 bases; junction bases not matched to a gene: 5. The CDR3 extends over 15 amino acids. Template: tumor biopsy or peripheral blood genomic DNA, 616-6,004 ng per sample. Assay used: immunoSEQ multiplex PCR; TCRdb lists only in-frame clones, some missing. The sample has 15,000 or so clones; roughly 82% are singletons. Study-level points and caveats: Some novel exhausted tumor clones appeared in pre-treatment blood, suggesting peripheral recruitment.

This TCR was sampled from a human donor with basal cell carcinoma. This specimen consisted of PBMCs, obtained after anti-PD-1 treatment. The chain employs TRBV24-1 and TRBJ2-1; 9 positions agree with TRBD2. The CDR3 sequence is CATSDPTSGHNEQFF. The CDR3 bases are TGTGCCACCAGTGACCCGACTAGCGGTCACAATGAGCAGTTCTTC.